These 13 T cell receptor beta chains share one sample of origin, sequenced in a study of shared clonotypes between healthy human individuals. Naive-designated CD8 cells lacked CD45RO, were positively enriched for CCR7, and omitted terminally differentiated effector memory CD45RA+ cells. The assay was immunoSEQ multiplex PCR, and TCRdb's table has in-frame clones only and misses some. This repertoire shows 500,000 to 700,000 clones, roughly 95% found once; its top ten account for over 0.1%. The sequencing input was naive CD8+ T cells sorted from blood. Receptor source: a woman aged 25 to 45 in good health.

CDR3 DNA: TGTGCCAGTCAAGACTACGAGCAGTACTTC. As protein: CASQDYEQYF. The J gene is TRBJ2-5, the V gene TRBV2; D not resolved. Near its end, the DNA agrees better with TRBJ2-7, so the J call may be wrong. The germline CDR1 and CDR2 sequences are SNHLY and FYNNEI. This CDR3 contains 10 residues.

V usage is TRBV6-1 and J usage is TRBJ1-2; D is ambiguous. V was clipped by 3 bases and J by 4 bases, with 15 bases between them. The CDR3 consists of 15 residues. Germline values: CDR1 MNHNS, CDR2 SASEGT. The CDR3 nucleotides are TGTGCCAGCAGTGACCCGGGAAGAGTCCTCTATGGCTACACCTTC. It is translated as CASSDPGRVLYGYTF.

This chain links TRBV11-2 with TRBJ1-2, with 9 bases identical to TRBD1. The germline V gene encodes CDR1 SGHAT and CDR2 FQNNGV. The CDR3 extends over 13 amino acids. The V and J ends lost 6 bases and 2 bases, in that order; junction bases with no gene match: 1. The CDR3 coding sequence is TGTGCCAGCAGAGGGACAGGGAACTATGGCTACACCTTC. Protein sequence: CASRGTGNYGYTF. Full variable domain (rest looked up from reference TRBV11-2 and TRBJ1-2): EAGVAQSPRYKIIEKRQSVAFWCNPISGHATLYWYQQILGQGPKLLIQFQNNGVVDDSQLPKDRFSAERLKGVDSTLKIQPAKLEDSAVYLCASRGTGNYGYTFGSGTRLTVV.

With regard to this clone: The same CDR3 can be traced to other DNA sequences in this sample. The chain uses TRBV5-4 and TRBJ2-7; D may be TRBD1 or TRBD2 (6 bases each). V was cut by 2 bases and J by 3 bases, with 9 bases left in between. Per germline, CDR1 SGHNT and CDR2 YYREEE (reference sequence). This CDR3 spans 13 amino acids. The CDR3 reads CASSLGGNYEQYF. The CDR3 DNA is TGTGCCAGCAGCTTAGGGGGGAACTACGAGCAGTACTTC.

The chain has TRBV9 and TRBJ2-2; D unclear. CDR3 length: 14 residues. The V and J ends lost 2 bases and 6 bases respectively, with 11 bases between them. The germline V gene encodes CDR1 SGDLS and CDR2 YYNGEE. The CDR3 nucleotides read TGTGCCAGCAGCGTTTACGTTTCAGCCGGGGAGCTGTTTTTT. As protein: CASSVYVSAGELFF. The variable domain in full, with the rest retrieved from reference TRBV9 and TRBJ2-2, is DSGVTQTPKHLITATGQRVTLRCSPRSGDLSVYWYQQSLDQGLQFLIQYYNGEERAKGNILERFSAQQFPDLHSELNLSSLELGDSALYFCASSVYVSAGELFFGEGSRLTVL.

The chain joins TRBV27 to TRBJ2-7; D may be TRBD1 (5 bases). The CDR3 is made up of 14 amino acids. Germline V lookup: CDR1 MNHEY, CDR2 SMNVEV (reference sequence). The V and J ends lost 5 bases and 0 bases respectively, with 11 bases between them. The CDR3 sequence: CASSHKGPSYEQYF. CDR3 in DNA: TGTGCCAGCAGTCATAAGGGGCCCTCCTACGAGCAGTACTTC.

This sequence joins TRBV11-2 and TRBJ2-7; TRBD1 is a possible D gene (5 bases). CDR1 is SGHAT, CDR2 FQNNGV, per germline. The CDR3 totals 15 residues. V shed 2 bases and J shed 2 bases, with 13 bases lying between them. The CDR3 DNA reads as TGTGCCAGCAGCTTATATACAGGAGACACCTACGAGCAGTACTTC. Translation gives CASSLYTGDTYEQYF.

This clone appeared a few times. The chain links TRBV28 to TRBJ2-7; a possible D gene is TRBD2 (6 bases). The CDR3 loop spans 14 amino acids. Trimming took off 5 bases at V and 5 bases at J, with 16 bases between the two ends. From germline, CDR1 is MDHEN and CDR2 SYDVKM. This chain's CDR3 is CASSPPGSRNEQYF. The CDR3 nucleotides are TGTGCCAGCAGTCCACCCGGGAGCCGGAACGAGCAGTACTTC.

The chain carries TRBV4-2 and TRBJ2-7; D is ambiguous. This CDR3 comprises 14 residues. V was cut by 5 bases and J by 2 bases, with 13 bases left in between. Germline assignment: CDR1 LGHNA and CDR2 YNFKEQ. DNA for the CDR3: TGTGCCAGCAGCGGGCGGTCCACCCCCTACGAGCAGTACTTC. It is translated as CASSGRSTPYEQYF.

This rearrangement joins TRBV14 to TRBJ2-7; no definite D call. V lost 0 bases to trimming and J lost 6 bases, with 15 bases between them. From germline, CDR1 is SGHDN and CDR2 FVKESK. There are 15 residues in the CDR3. The DNA of the CDR3 is TGTGCCAGCAGCCAAGAACTGTCTGGGTCCAGCGAGCAGTACTTC. Translating it yields CASSQELSGSSEQYF.

This clone was observed once. The chain carries TRBV27 and TRBJ1-2, with 7 positions matching TRBD1. V was pared by 5 bases and J by 7 bases, with 7 bases of the junction left unmatched. CDR3 length equals 13 residues. The germline V gene encodes CDR1 MNHEY and CDR2 SMNVEV (reference sequence). The CDR3 spells CASSKTGLGGYTF. CDR3 nucleotide sequence: TGTGCCAGCAGTAAGACAGGGTTAGGTGGCTACACCTTC.

Worth noting for this clone: The sample carries other DNA sequences with the same CDR3. CDR3 nucleotides: TGTGCCAGCAGCCTAGTGACTGAAGCTTTCTTT. This translates into CASSLVTEAFF. V usage is TRBV7-9 and J usage is TRBJ1-1, with D uncertain. Germline-derived CDR1 and CDR2 are SEHNR and FQNEAQ (reference sequence). The CDR3 loop spans 11 amino acids. Trimming removed 5 bases at V and 5 bases at J, with 6 bases between.

V is TRBV19 and J is TRBJ1-1; D is unresolved. Trimming stripped 6 bases from V and 7 bases from J, with 24 bases between. The CDR3 totals 16 residues. Germline CDR1 and CDR2: LNHDA and SQIVND (reference sequence). The CDR3 loop is CASSVMVGPRPGEAFF. CDR3 DNA sequence: TGTGCCAGTAGCGTTATGGTGGGCCCCAGGCCAGGTGAAGCTTTCTTT.